The 3 T cell receptor beta chains given below trace back to one sample, sequenced in a study of T cell responses to AZD1222 COVID-19 vaccine. The table came from immunoSEQ multiplex PCR; TCRdb's copy has only in-frame clones and leaves some out. The sample has 100,000 to 150,000 clones, less than 95% seen once. This specimen was peripheral blood, taken on day 0 of MenACWY control vaccination. The receptors were sampled from an adult in good health.

The V and J genes are TRBV5-1 and TRBJ2-5; D might be TRBD1 or TRBD2, each matching 5 bases. The germline V and J ends were trimmed by 2 bases and 1 base, with 9 bases remaining between them. The CDR3 covers 14 residues. The germline CDR1 and CDR2 sequences are SGHRS and YFSETQ. The CDR3 here is CASSLWGPQETQYF. CDR3 coding DNA: TGCGCCAGCAGCTTATGGGGACCCCAAGAGACCCAGTACTTC.

V and J are TRBV6-5 and TRBJ1-3; TRBD1 aligns across 7 bases. The germline V gene has CDR1 MNHEY and CDR2 SVGAGI. V shed 2 bases, J shed 0 bases, and the junction held 1 base outside the gene matches. CDR3 length: 15 amino acids. The CDR3 here is CASSYDRASGNTIYF. Here the CDR3 DNA reads TGTGCCAGCAGTTACGACAGGGCCTCTGGAAACACCATATATTTT.

The J gene is TRBJ1-6, the V gene TRBV2; TRBD1 matches at 7 bases. J was trimmed by 9 bases and V by 2 bases; bases with no gene match: 4. The CDR3 has 14 amino acids. Germline V lookup: CDR1 SNHLY, CDR2 FYNNEI. The CDR3 reads CASSEQGVPSPLHF. As DNA, the CDR3 is TGTGCCAGCAGTGAACAGGGGGTCCCTTCACCCCTCCACTTT.